These T cell receptor beta chains were read from a single sample in a study of blood T cell repertoires in COVID-19. The protocol was immunoSEQ multiplex PCR, while the TCRdb copy is restricted to in-frame clones and leaves out a portion. The table lists about 220,000 clones, about 80% of them singletons. The sample consisted of peripheral blood. These receptors were collected from a woman aged 55 to 70 with acute or convalescent COVID-19. Both conserved end residues are part of each CDR3. The D gene is left open where the match is weak. Not every row has a clone size; where given, it reads once, few, many or a size class.

clone size: NA
V gene: TRBV5-4
D gene: NA
J gene: TRBJ2-5
CDR3 DNA: TGTGCCAGCAGTTTCCGGGGGGCCCACCAAGAGACCCAGTACTTC
CDR3 protein: CASSFRGAHQETQYF

clone size: NA
V gene: TRBV13
D gene: TRBD2
J gene: TRBJ2-5
CDR3 DNA: TGTGCCAGCAGCTTAGAGGGACTAGCGGGGGGAACCCAGTACTTC
CDR3 protein: CASSLEGLAGGTQYF

clone size: NA
V gene: TRBV5-6
D gene: TRBD1
J gene: TRBJ1-1
CDR3 DNA: TGTGCCAGCAGCCAGGACAGGTGGGACACTGAAGCTTTCTTT
CDR3 protein: CASSQDRWDTEAFF

clone size: NA
V gene: TRBV5-1
D gene: NA
J gene: TRBJ1-6
CDR3 DNA: TGCGCCAGCAGCGAGGGAGTTAATTCACCCCTCCACTTT
CDR3 protein: CASSEGVNSPLHF

clone size: once
V gene: TRBV7-8
D gene: TRBD2
J gene: TRBJ2-2
CDR3 DNA: TGTGCCAGCAGCCCGACTAGCTGGGCCGGGGAGCTGTTTTTT
CDR3 protein: CASSPTSWAGELFF

clone size: NA
V gene: TRBV11-2
D gene: NA
J gene: TRBJ2-1
CDR3 DNA: TGTGCCAGCAGCTTACCGGGCTCCTACAATGAGCAGTTCTTC
CDR3 protein: CASSLPGSYNEQFF

clone size: few
V gene: TRBV19
D gene: TRBD1
J gene: TRBJ1-1
CDR3 DNA: TGTGCCAGTAGTATGGACAGGATGAACACTGAAGCTTTCTTT
CDR3 protein: CASSMDRMNTEAFF

clone size: NA
V gene: TRBV7-2
D gene: NA
J gene: TRBJ2-7
CDR3 DNA: TGTGCCAGCAGCTATAGCTCCGAGCAGTACTTC
CDR3 protein: CASSYSSEQYF

clone size: NA
V gene: TRBV19
D gene: NA
J gene: TRBJ1-5
CDR3 DNA: TGTGCCAGTAGTTGGGCCCAAAATCAGCCCCAGCATTTT
CDR3 protein: CASSWAQNQPQHF

clone size: NA
V gene: TRBV28
D gene: TRBD1
J gene: TRBJ1-2
CDR3 DNA: TGTGCCAGCAGTTCTTCTCCCGGACAGGGGGATGGCTACACCTTC
CDR3 protein: CASSSSPGQGDGYTF

clone size: NA
V gene: TRBV19
D gene: TRBD2
J gene: TRBJ2-3
CDR3 DNA: TGTGCCAGTAGTATAGAGACGGGACTAGAGATATATACGCAGTATTTT
CDR3 protein: CASSIETGLEIYTQYF

clone size: NA
V gene: TRBV5-8
D gene: NA
J gene: TRBJ1-2
CDR3 DNA: TGTGCCAGCAGCCCCTACTACGGCTACACCTTC
CDR3 protein: CASSPYYGYTF

clone size: once
V gene: TRBV7-2
D gene: NA
J gene: TRBJ2-7
CDR3 DNA: TGTGCCAGCAGCCTGACTAGGCTTTACGAGCAGTACTTC
CDR3 protein: CASSLTRLYEQYF

clone size: NA
V gene: TRBV7-7
D gene: NA
J gene: TRBJ2-1
CDR3 DNA: TGTGCTAGCAGCCCCCGGGGTGGTGAGCAGTTCTTC
CDR3 protein: CASSPRGGEQFF

clone size: NA
V gene: TRBV5-5
D gene: NA
J gene: TRBJ1-2
CDR3 DNA: TGTGCCAGCAGCTTGGATTCTCTCGGGATAACTAACTATGGCTACACCTTC
CDR3 protein: CASSLDSLGITNYGYTF

clone size: NA
V gene: TRBV5-5
D gene: TRBD1
J gene: TRBJ2-2
CDR3 DNA: TGTGCCAGCAGCTTGGGAGGGGACAGGGGTGGCACCGGGGAGCTGTTTTTT
CDR3 protein: CASSLGGDRGGTGELFF

clone size: NA
V gene: TRBV6-1
D gene: NA
J gene: TRBJ2-7
CDR3 DNA: TGTGCCAGCAGTGAAGCGCTCCGGACAGCCGAGCAGTACTTC
CDR3 protein: CASSEALRTAEQYF

clone size: NA
V gene: TRBV7-2
D gene: NA
J gene: TRBJ2-3
CDR3 DNA: TGTGCCAGCAGCCCTCGACTTAACACAGATACGCAGTATTTT
CDR3 protein: CASSPRLNTDTQYF

clone size: NA
V gene: TRBV7-8
D gene: TRBD2
J gene: TRBJ2-1
CDR3 DNA: TGTGCCAGCAGCTCCCTAGCGGGGGGGGCGGATGAGCAGTTCTTC
CDR3 protein: CASSSLAGGADEQFF

clone size: NA
V gene: TRBV3-1/TRBV3-2
D gene: NA
J gene: TRBJ1-5
CDR3 DNA: TGTGCCAGCAGCTTGGGGCATCAGCCCCAGCATTTT
CDR3 protein: CASSLGHQPQHF

clone size: NA
V gene: TRBV6-5
D gene: NA
J gene: TRBJ1-1
CDR3 DNA: TGTGCCAGCTCAGAAATGACAGGCGAAGCTTTCTTT
CDR3 protein: CASSEMTGEAFF

clone size: NA
V gene: TRBV2
D gene: NA
J gene: TRBJ2-3
CDR3 DNA: TGTGCCAGCAGTGAAAGTCCAGGTCAGGATACGCAGTATTTT
CDR3 protein: CASSESPGQDTQYF

clone size: NA
V gene: TRBV14
D gene: TRBD1
J gene: TRBJ1-2
CDR3 DNA: TGTGCCAGCAGCCAAGCCGGGGGACAGGGGAACTATGGCTACACCTTC
CDR3 protein: CASSQAGGQGNYGYTF

clone size: NA
V gene: TRBV3-1/TRBV3-2
D gene: NA
J gene: TRBJ2-1
CDR3 DNA: TGTGCCAGCAGCCAACGGAGAACCGCGGGGACGGATGAGCAGTTCTTC
CDR3 protein: CASSQRRTAGTDEQFF

clone size: NA
V gene: TRBV7-2
D gene: TRBD1
J gene: TRBJ2-2
CDR3 DNA: TGTGCCAGCAGCTTCCGCCGGGACAGGAACACCGGGGAGCTGTTTTTT
CDR3 protein: CASSFRRDRNTGELFF

clone size: NA
V gene: TRBV9
D gene: TRBD1
J gene: TRBJ1-4
CDR3 DNA: TGTGCCAGCAGCGCAGGGGGGCGGGCTAATGAAAAACTGTTTTTT
CDR3 protein: CASSAGGRANEKLFF

clone size: NA
V gene: TRBV5-4
D gene: TRBD1
J gene: TRBJ2-7
CDR3 DNA: TGTGCCAGCAGCCGACAGGGGGCCTACGAGCAGTACTTC
CDR3 protein: CASSRQGAYEQYF

clone size: NA
V gene: TRBV5-8
D gene: NA
J gene: TRBJ1-5
CDR3 DNA: TGTGCCAGCAGCTCCTGGGGAGATAATCAGCCCCAGCATTTT
CDR3 protein: CASSSWGDNQPQHF

clone size: NA
V gene: TRBV3-1/TRBV3-2
D gene: NA
J gene: TRBJ2-1
CDR3 DNA: TGTGCCAGCAGCCAAGTACCAGGGTACGAGCAGTTCTTC
CDR3 protein: CASSQVPGYEQFF

clone size: NA
V gene: TRBV3-1/TRBV3-2
D gene: NA
J gene: TRBJ2-7
CDR3 DNA: TGTGCCAGCAGCCAAGCCCGCTCCTACGAGCAGTACTTC
CDR3 protein: CASSQARSYEQYF

clone size: NA
V gene: TRBV28
D gene: NA
J gene: TRBJ1-5
CDR3 DNA: TGTGCCAGCAGTTTCCTTGATCAGCCCCAGCATTTT
CDR3 protein: CASSFLDQPQHF

clone size: NA
V gene: TRBV7-2
D gene: TRBD2
J gene: TRBJ2-2
CDR3 DNA: TGTGCCAGCACAAGAGAATTAGCGGGGGGAACGGGGGAGCTGTTTTTT
CDR3 protein: CASTRELAGGTGELFF

clone size: NA
V gene: TRBV27
D gene: NA
J gene: TRBJ2-5
CDR3 DNA: TGTGCCAGCAGTTCCACGCTGGCGGAACAAGAGACCCAGTACTTC
CDR3 protein: CASSSTLAEQETQYF

clone size: NA
V gene: TRBV4-3
D gene: TRBD1
J gene: TRBJ1-1
CDR3 DNA: TGCGCCAGCAGCCAAGATCTTACAGGGGGCTTCACTGAAGCTTTCTTT
CDR3 protein: CASSQDLTGGFTEAFF

clone size: NA
V gene: TRBV6-5
D gene: NA
J gene: TRBJ1-2
CDR3 DNA: TGTGCCAGCAGTTACTCGAACGTCGGTAACTATGGCTACACCTTC
CDR3 protein: CASSYSNVGNYGYTF

clone size: NA
V gene: TRBV29-1
D gene: NA
J gene: TRBJ1-2
CDR3 DNA: TGCAGCGTTGAAGCTTTCGGACAGAACTATGGCTACACCTTC
CDR3 protein: CSVEAFGQNYGYTF

clone size: NA
V gene: TRBV10-3
D gene: NA
J gene: TRBJ2-1
CDR3 DNA: TGTGCCATCAGTGATACGTTTAGGCAGTTCTTC
CDR3 protein: CAISDTFRQFF

clone size: NA
V gene: TRBV5-1
D gene: TRBD1
J gene: TRBJ1-2
CDR3 DNA: TGCGCCAGCAGCAAGGGACAGGCTGGCACCGCTGGGTACACCTTC
CDR3 protein: CASSKGQAGTAGYTF

clone size: once
V gene: TRBV5-4
D gene: TRBD1
J gene: TRBJ1-2
CDR3 DNA: TGTGCCAGCAGCTTGGTTGACAGGGGCGGCTATGGCTACACCTTC
CDR3 protein: CASSLVDRGGYGYTF

clone size: once
V gene: TRBV2
D gene: TRBD1
J gene: TRBJ2-2
CDR3 DNA: TGTGCCAGCGGGCTAAGCCGGCAGGGGGCGGCGAACACCGGGGAGCTGTTTTTT
CDR3 protein: CASGLSRQGAANTGELFF

clone size: once
V gene: TRBV4-1
D gene: NA
J gene: TRBJ2-3
CDR3 DNA: TGCGCCAGCGGGCTGAGGGCTACAGATACGCAGTATTTT
CDR3 protein: CASGLRATDTQYF

clone size: NA
V gene: TRBV11-3
D gene: TRBD2
J gene: TRBJ2-1
CDR3 DNA: TGTGCCAGCTCTAGCGGGGTAAGCTCCTACAATGAGCAGTTCTTC
CDR3 protein: CASSSGVSSYNEQFF

clone size: NA
V gene: TRBV27
D gene: NA
J gene: TRBJ1-1
CDR3 DNA: TGTGCCAGCAGTTTACAGGGCCGGGCTTTCTTT
CDR3 protein: CASSLQGRAFF

clone size: NA
V gene: TRBV3-1/TRBV3-2
D gene: NA
J gene: TRBJ1-6
CDR3 DNA: TGTGCCAGCAGCCAGGGGGGATCCGTTAATTCACCCCTCCACTTT
CDR3 protein: CASSQGGSVNSPLHF

clone size: NA
V gene: TRBV11-1
D gene: NA
J gene: TRBJ2-7
CDR3 DNA: TGTGCCAGCAGCCCAGAAATCGACAGGCCCTACGAGCAGTACTTC
CDR3 protein: CASSPEIDRPYEQYF

clone size: once
V gene: TRBV7-8
D gene: TRBD2
J gene: TRBJ2-1
CDR3 DNA: TGTGCCAGCAGCTTGCGGGGGGCCGTAGGCCCCACACGGAATGAGCAGTTCTTC
CDR3 protein: CASSLRGAVGPTRNEQFF

clone size: NA
V gene: TRBV4-1
D gene: TRBD1
J gene: TRBJ1-2
CDR3 DNA: TGCGCCAGCAGCCAAGATCGACAGGGGAACTATGGCTACACCTTC
CDR3 protein: CASSQDRQGNYGYTF

clone size: NA
V gene: TRBV6-6
D gene: NA
J gene: TRBJ1-2
CDR3 DNA: TGTGCCAGCAGTTCTACTTCCAACTATGGCTACACCTTC
CDR3 protein: CASSSTSNYGYTF

clone size: NA
V gene: TRBV7-2
D gene: TRBD1
J gene: TRBJ1-6
CDR3 DNA: TGTGCCAGCAGGGCCGGTGGCGGGACAGGGGATATTTCACCCCTCCACTTT
CDR3 protein: CASRAGGGTGDISPLHF

clone size: NA
V gene: TRBV5-1
D gene: TRBD1
J gene: TRBJ2-7
CDR3 DNA: TGCGCCAGCAGTGAACCGGGACAGTCCTACGAGCAGTACTTC
CDR3 protein: CASSEPGQSYEQYF

clone size: NA
V gene: TRBV19
D gene: TRBD1
J gene: TRBJ1-2
CDR3 DNA: TGTGCCAGTAGTCCGGCCAGGGGGAGGAACAACTATGGCTACACCTTC
CDR3 protein: CASSPARGRNNYGYTF

clone size: NA
V gene: TRBV6-2/TRBV6-3
D gene: NA
J gene: TRBJ2-3
CDR3 DNA: TGTGCCAGCAGCCCGGTGGGAGGATTGGTCACAGATACGCAGTATTTT
CDR3 protein: CASSPVGGLVTDTQYF

clone size: NA
V gene: TRBV6-5
D gene: NA
J gene: TRBJ1-3
CDR3 DNA: TGTGCCAGCGAGTTAACAAACACCATATATTTT
CDR3 protein: CASELTNTIYF

clone size: NA
V gene: TRBV29-1
D gene: NA
J gene: TRBJ2-5
CDR3 DNA: TGCAGCGTCCGGGAGTACCAAGAGACCCAGTACTTC
CDR3 protein: CSVREYQETQYF

clone size: NA
V gene: TRBV2
D gene: TRBD1
J gene: TRBJ1-2
CDR3 DNA: TGTGCCAGCAGTAACCGGGACAGGGGTCAAAGCTACACCTTC
CDR3 protein: CASSNRDRGQSYTF

clone size: NA
V gene: TRBV6-6
D gene: TRBD2
J gene: TRBJ2-3
CDR3 DNA: TGTGCCAGCCGCTCGGTAGCGGGGGGAGTCGATACGCAGTATTTT
CDR3 protein: CASRSVAGGVDTQYF

clone size: few
V gene: TRBV19
D gene: TRBD1
J gene: TRBJ1-2
CDR3 DNA: TGTGCCAGTAGTCGGACCGGACAGGGGGTTCAGGATGGCTACACCTTC
CDR3 protein: CASSRTGQGVQDGYTF